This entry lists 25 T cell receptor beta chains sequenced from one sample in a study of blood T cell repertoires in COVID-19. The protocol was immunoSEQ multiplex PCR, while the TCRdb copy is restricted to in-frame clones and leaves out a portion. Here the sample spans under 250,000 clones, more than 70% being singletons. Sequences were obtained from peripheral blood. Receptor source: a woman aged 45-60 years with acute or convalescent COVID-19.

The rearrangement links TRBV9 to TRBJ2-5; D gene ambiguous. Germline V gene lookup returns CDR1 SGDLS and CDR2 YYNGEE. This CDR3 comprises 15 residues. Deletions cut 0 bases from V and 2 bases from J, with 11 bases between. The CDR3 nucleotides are TGTGCCAGCAGCGTAGATGACGACATGCAAGAGACCCAGTACTTC. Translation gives CASSVDDDMQETQYF.

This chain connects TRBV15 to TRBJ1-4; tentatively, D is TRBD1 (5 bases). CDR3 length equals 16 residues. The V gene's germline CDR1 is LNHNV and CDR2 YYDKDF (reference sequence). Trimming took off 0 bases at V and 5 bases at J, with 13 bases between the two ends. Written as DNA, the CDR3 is TGTGCCACCAGCAGAGAGGGTCAGGGCCTAAATGAAAAACTGTTTTTT. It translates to CATSREGQGLNEKLFF.

In nucleotides, the CDR3 is TGTGCCAGCAGCCAAGGGGCTAGCGGGAGCGGGTTGGATACGCAGTATTTT. Translated: CASSQGASGSGLDTQYF. V usage is TRBV3-1 (or the pseudogene TRBV3-2) and J usage is TRBJ2-3, with 10 bases identical to TRBD2. CDR1 is LGHDT, CDR2 YNNKEL, per germline (reference sequence). There are 17 residues in the CDR3. V was clipped by 1 base and J by 6 bases; unmatched bases: 10.

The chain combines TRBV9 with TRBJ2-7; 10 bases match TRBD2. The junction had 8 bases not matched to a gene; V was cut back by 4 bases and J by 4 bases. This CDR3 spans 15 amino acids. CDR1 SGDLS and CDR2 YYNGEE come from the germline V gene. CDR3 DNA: TGTGCCAGCAGCCCCCGACTAGCGGGCACTTACGAGCAGTACTTC. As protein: CASSPRLAGTYEQYF.

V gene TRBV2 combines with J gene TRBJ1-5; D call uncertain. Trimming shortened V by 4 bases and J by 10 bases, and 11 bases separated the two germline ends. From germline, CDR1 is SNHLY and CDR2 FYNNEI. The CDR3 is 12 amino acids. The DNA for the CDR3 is TGTGCCAGCAGTGTACCCCCAGGCCCCCAGCATTTT. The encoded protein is CASSVPPGPQHF.

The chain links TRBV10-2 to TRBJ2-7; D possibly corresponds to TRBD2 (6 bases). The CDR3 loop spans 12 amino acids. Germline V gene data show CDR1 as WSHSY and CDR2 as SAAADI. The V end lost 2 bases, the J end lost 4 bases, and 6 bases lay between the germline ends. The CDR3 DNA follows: TGCGCCAGCAGTGAGGGGGGGTACGAGCAGTACTTC. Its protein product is CASSEGGYEQYF.

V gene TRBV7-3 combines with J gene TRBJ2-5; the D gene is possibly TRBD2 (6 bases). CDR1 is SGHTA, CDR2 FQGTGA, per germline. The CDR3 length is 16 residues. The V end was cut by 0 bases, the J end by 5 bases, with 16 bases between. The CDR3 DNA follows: TGTGCCAGCAGCTTAACGAACCAGGGAGGCCTGGAGACCCAGTACTTC. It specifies CASSLTNQGGLETQYF.

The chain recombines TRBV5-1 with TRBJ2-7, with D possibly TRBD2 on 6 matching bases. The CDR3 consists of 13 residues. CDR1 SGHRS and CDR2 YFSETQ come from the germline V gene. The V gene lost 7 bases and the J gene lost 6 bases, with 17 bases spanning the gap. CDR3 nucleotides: TGCGCCAGCGGCGGGGAGGCCTTCTCCGAGCAGTACTTC. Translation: CASGGEAFSEQYF.

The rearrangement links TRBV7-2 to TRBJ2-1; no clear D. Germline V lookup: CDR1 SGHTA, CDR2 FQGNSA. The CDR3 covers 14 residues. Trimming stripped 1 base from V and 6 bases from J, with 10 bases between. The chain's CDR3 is CASSLVPRGNEQFF. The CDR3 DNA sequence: TGTGCCAGCAGCTTAGTTCCGCGAGGCAATGAGCAGTTCTTC. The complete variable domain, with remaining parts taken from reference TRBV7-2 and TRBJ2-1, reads GAGVSQSPSNKVTEKGKDVELRCDPISGHTALYWYRQSLGQGLEFLIYFQGNSAPDKSGLPSDRFSAERTGGSVSTLTIQRTQQEDSAVYLCASSLVPRGNEQFFGPGTRLTVL.

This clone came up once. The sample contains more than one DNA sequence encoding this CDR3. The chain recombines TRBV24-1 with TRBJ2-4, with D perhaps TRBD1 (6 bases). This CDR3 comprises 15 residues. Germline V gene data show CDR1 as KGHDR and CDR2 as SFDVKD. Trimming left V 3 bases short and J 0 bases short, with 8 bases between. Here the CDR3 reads CATSDGQLAKNIQYF. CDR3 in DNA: TGTGCCACCAGTGATGGACAGCTAGCCAAAAACATTCAGTACTTC.

CDR3 nucleotides: TGTGCCAGCAGTTTCGTGAGGGCAGATACGCAGTATTTT. Amino acid sequence: CASSFVRADTQYF. This chain uses TRBV27 with TRBJ2-3, with D perhaps matching TRBD2 (5 bases). V lost 3 bases and J 4 bases, leaving 8 bases between the germline ends. This CDR3 is 13 amino acids long. Germline V gene data show CDR1 as MNHEY and CDR2 as SMNVEV (reference sequence).

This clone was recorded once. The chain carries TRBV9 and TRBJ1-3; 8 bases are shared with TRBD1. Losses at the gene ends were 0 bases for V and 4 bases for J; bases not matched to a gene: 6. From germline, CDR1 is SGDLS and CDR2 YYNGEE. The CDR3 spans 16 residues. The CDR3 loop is CASSVGSRGQGNTIYF. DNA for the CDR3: TGTGCCAGCAGCGTAGGAAGCAGGGGGCAAGGAAACACCATATATTTT.

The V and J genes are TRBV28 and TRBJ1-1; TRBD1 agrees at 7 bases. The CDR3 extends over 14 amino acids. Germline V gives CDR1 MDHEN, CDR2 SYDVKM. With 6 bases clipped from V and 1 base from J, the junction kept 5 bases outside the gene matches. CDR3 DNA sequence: TGTGCCAGCAGGTTAGGGACAGAGAACACTGAAGCTTTCTTT. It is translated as CASRLGTENTEAFF.

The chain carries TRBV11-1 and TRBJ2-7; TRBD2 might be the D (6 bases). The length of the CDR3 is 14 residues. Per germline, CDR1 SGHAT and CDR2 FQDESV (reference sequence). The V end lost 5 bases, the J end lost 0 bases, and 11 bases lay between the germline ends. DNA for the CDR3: TGTGCCAGCAGCCACGGGAGCCTCTCCTACGAGCAGTACTTC. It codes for CASSHGSLSYEQYF.

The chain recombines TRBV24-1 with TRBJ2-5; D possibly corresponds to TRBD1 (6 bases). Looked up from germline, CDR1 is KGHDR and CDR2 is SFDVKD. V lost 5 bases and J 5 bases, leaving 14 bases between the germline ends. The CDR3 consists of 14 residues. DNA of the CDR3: TGTGCCACCAGTGGTGGCAGGGGAGTGGAGACCCAGTACTTC. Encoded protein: CATSGGRGVETQYF.

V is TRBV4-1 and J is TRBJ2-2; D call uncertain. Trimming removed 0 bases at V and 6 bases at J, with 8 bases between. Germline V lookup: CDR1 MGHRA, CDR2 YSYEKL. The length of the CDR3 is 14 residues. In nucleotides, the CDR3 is TGCGCCAGCAGCCAAGAGCACGGTCCCGGGGAGCTGTTTTTT. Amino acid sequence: CASSQEHGPGELFF.

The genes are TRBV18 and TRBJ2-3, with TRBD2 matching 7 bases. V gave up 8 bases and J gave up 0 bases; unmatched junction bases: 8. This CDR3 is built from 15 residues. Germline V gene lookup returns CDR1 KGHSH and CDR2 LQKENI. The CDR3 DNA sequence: TGTGCCAGCGCCGGTCTAGCGGCAAGCACAGATACGCAGTATTTT. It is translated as CASAGLAASTDTQYF.

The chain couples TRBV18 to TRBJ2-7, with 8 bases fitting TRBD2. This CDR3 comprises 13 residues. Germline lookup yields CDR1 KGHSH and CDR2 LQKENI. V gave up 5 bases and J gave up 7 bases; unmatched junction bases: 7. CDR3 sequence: CASSGDLAGEQYF. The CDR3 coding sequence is TGTGCCAGCTCAGGGGACTTAGCGGGGGAGCAGTACTTC.

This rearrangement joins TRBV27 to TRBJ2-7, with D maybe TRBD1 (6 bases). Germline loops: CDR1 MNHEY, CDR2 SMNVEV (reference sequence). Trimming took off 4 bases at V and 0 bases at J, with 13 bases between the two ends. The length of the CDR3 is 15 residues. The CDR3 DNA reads TGTGCCAGCAGTTCGTCAGGGGCCAGCTCCTACGAGCAGTACTTC. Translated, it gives CASSSSGASSYEQYF.

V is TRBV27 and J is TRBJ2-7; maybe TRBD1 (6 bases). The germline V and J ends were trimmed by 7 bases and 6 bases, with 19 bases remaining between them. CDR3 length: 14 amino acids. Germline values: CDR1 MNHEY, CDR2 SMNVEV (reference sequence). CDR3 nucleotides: TGTGCCAGCACTATGAACTGGGGGCGAGGCGAGCAGTACTTC. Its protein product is CASTMNWGRGEQYF.

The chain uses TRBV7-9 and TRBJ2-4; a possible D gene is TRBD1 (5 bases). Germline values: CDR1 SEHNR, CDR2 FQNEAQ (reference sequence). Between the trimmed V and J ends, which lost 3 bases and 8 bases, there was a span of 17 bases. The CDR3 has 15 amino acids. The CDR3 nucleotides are TGTGCCAGCAGCTTGTTCAGGGTTGGAATGGACATTCAGTACTTC. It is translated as CASSLFRVGMDIQYF.

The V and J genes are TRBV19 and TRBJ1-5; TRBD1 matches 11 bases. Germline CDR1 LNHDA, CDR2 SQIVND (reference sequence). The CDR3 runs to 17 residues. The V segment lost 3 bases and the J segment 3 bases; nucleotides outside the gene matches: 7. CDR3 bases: TGTGCCAGTAGTATTGTAGGGACAGGGGGGAACAATCAGCCCCAGCATTTT. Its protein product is CASSIVGTGGNNQPQHF. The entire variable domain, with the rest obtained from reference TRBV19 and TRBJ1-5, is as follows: DGGITQSPKYLFRKEGQNVTLSCEQNLNHDAMYWYRQDPGQGLRLIYYSQIVNDFQKGDIAEGYSVSREKKESFPLTVTSAQKNPTAFYLCASSIVGTGGNNQPQHFGDGTRLSIL.

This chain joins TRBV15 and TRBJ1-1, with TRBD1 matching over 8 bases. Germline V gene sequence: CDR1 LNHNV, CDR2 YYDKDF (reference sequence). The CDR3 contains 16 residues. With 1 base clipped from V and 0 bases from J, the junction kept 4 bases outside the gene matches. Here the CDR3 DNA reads TGTGCCACCAGCAGAGGGACAGGGCCCATGAACACTGAAGCTTTCTTT. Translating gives CATSRGTGPMNTEAFF. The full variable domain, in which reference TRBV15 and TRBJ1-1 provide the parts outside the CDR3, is DAMVIQNPRYQVTQFGKPVTLSCSQTLNHNVMYWYQQKSSQAPKLLFHYYDKDFNNEADTPDNFQSRRPNTSFCFLDIRSPGLGDTAMYLCATSRGTGPMNTEAFFGQGTRLTVV.

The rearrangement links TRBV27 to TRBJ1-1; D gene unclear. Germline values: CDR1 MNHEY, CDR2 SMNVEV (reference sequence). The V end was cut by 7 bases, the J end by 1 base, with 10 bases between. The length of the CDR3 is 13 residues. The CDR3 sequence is CASKERANTEAFF. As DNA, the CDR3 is TGTGCCAGCAAAGAGAGGGCGAACACTGAAGCTTTCTTT.

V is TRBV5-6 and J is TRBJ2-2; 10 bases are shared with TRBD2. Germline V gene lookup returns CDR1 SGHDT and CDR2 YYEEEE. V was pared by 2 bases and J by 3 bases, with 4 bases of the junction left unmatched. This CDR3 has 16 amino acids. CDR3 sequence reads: CASSFRTSGYTGELFF. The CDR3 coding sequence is TGTGCCAGCAGCTTCAGGACTAGCGGTTACACCGGGGAGCTGTTTTTT.